This T cell receptor beta chain was found in a study of OX40 agonist ivuxolimab in advanced cancers. Turning to the study itself: Intravenous ivuxolimab at 0.01 to 10 mg/kg was given to patients every 2 weeks. Having had anti-PD-1, anti-PD-L1 or anti-CTLA-4 therapy before was allowed, and over 35% had some.

Germline CDR1 is SGDLS and CDR2 is YYNGEE. V gave up 2 bases and J gave up 5 bases; unmatched junction bases: 7. There are 14 residues in the CDR3. The method was immunoSEQ multiplex PCR; TCRdb's version includes in-frame clones alone and lacks a portion of them. Here the sample spans tens of thousands of clones, around 80% being singletons. Peripheral blood came from all dose cohorts at three timepoints. The chain has TRBV9 and TRBJ2-7; 7 bases match TRBD2. Sequences were derived from CD4+ or CD8+ T cells sorted from blood, sampled in a trial of the OX40 agonist ivuxolimab. This receptor was taken from an adult with an advanced solid tumor such as melanoma, head and neck, liver or kidney cancer. The CDR3 bases are TGTGCCAGCAGCGTTGGCGGGAGTAGCGACGAGCAGTACTTC. Its translation is CASSVGGSSDEQYF.